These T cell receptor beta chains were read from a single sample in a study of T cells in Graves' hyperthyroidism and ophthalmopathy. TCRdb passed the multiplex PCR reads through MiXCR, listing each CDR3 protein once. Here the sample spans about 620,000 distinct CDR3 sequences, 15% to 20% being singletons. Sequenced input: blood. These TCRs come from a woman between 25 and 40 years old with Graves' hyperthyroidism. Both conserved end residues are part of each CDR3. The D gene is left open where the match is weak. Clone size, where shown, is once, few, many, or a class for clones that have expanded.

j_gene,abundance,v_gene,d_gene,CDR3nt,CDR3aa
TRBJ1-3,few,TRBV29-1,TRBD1,TGCAGCGACCCGGGACAGGGGGCTTCCAACTTTGGAAACACCATATATTTT,CSDPGQGASNFGNTIYF
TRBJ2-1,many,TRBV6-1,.,TGTGCCAGCAGTGAAACCCCGGGACTCCTGAGCTCCTACAATGAGCAGTTCTTC,CASSETPGLLSSYNEQFF
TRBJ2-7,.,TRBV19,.,TGTGCCAGTAGTCCCCGGAGGTTTTCCTACGAGCAGTACTTC,CASSPRRFSYEQYF
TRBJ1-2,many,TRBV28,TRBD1,TGTGCCAGCAGTTTATCCGGGACAGGAATCCGCTACACCTTC,CASSLSGTGIRYTF
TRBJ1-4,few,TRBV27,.,TGTGCCAGCAGTAGGAGGGTAGTGACGGCTAATGAAAAACTGTTTTTT,CASSRRVVTANEKLFF
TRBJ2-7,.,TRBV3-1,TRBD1,TGTGCCAGCAGCCAATTGGCAGGGGGCGACTACGAGCAGTACTTC,CASSQLAGGDYEQYF
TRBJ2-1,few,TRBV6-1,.,TGTGCCAGCAGGACAGGCCTGGGGTACAATGAGCAGTTCTTC,CASRTGLGYNEQFF
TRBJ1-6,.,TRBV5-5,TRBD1,TGTGCCAGCAGCTTACCAGGGGGCTGGTCACCCCTCCACTTT,CASSLPGGWSPLHF
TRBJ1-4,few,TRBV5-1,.,TGCGCCAGCAGCTTGGCCGCAGGGGCCGGACAAAAACTGTTTTTT,CASSLAAGAGQKLFF
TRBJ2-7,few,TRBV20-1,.,TGCAGTGCTAGTCAAGCTGGCACCTACGAGCAGTACTTC,CSASQAGTYEQYF
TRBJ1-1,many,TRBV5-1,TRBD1,TGCGCCAGCAGCTTGGAGACAGGGCGTATGGCTTTCTTT,CASSLETGRMAFF
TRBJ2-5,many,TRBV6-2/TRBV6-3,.,TGTGCCAGCAAGGGAAACAGGGCGGAGACCCAGTACTTC,CASKGNRAETQYF
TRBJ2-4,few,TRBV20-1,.,TGCAGTGCTAGAAAACGGGCGGGGAACTGGAATGACAAAAACATTCAGTACTTC,CSARKRAGNWNDKNIQYF
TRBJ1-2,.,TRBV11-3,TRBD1,TGTGCCAGCAGCGTCGGGACAGGGGGCCAGTATGGCTACACCTTC,CASSVGTGGQYGYTF
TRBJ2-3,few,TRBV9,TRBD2,TGTGCCAGCAGCGTAAGGACTAGCGGGAGGACAGATACGCAGTATTTT,CASSVRTSGRTDTQYF
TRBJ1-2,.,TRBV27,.,TGTGCCAGCAGTTCCCGACGGGGGGGGTCCGGCTATGGCTACACCTTC,CASSSRRGGSGYGYTF
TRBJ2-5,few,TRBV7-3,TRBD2,TGTGCCAGCAGCTTTATCGGAGCGGGGGAGGAGACCCAGTACTTC,CASSFIGAGEETQYF
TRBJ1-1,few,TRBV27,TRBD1,TGTGCCAGCAGTTCGGGACAGGACACTGAAGCTTTCTTT,CASSSGQDTEAFF
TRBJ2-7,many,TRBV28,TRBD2,TGTGCCAGCAGCAGACTAGCGGAGGCCCCCGAGCAGTACTTC,CASSRLAEAPEQYF
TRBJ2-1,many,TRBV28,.,TGTGCCAGCAGTTTTATAGCGGTGAATGAGCAGTTCTTC,CASSFIAVNEQFF
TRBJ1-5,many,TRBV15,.,TGTGCCACCAGCAGAGACCCAGGCAGCTTAAAGCATTTT,CATSRDPGSLKHF
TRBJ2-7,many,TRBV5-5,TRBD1,TGTGCCAGCAGCTGGCAGGGACAGGGGGCTTCCTACGAGCAGTACTTC,CASSWQGQGASYEQYF
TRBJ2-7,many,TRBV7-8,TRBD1,TGTGCCAGCAGCCCATACACAGGGGGAGGTAGTTACGAGCAGTACTTC,CASSPYTGGGSYEQYF
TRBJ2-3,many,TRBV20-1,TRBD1,TGCAGTGCTAGCACAAGACAGGGGGGAAATACGCAGTATTTT,CSASTRQGGNTQYF
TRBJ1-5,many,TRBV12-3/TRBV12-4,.,TGTGCCAGCAGTTCCGTGGCCAATCAGCCCCAGCATTTT,CASSSVANQPQHF
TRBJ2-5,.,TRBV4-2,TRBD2,TGTGCCAGCAGCCCCCTTCCGGTAGCGGGAGAGACCCAGTACTTC,CASSPLPVAGETQYF
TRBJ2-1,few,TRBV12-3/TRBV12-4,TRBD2,TGTGCCAGCAGACTAGCGGGAGTGGGATACAATGAGCAGTTCTTC,CASRLAGVGYNEQFF
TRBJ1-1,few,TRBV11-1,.,TGTGCCAGCAGCCCCAGGGGAGATATGAACACTGAAGCTTTCTTT,CASSPRGDMNTEAFF
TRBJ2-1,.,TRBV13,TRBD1,TGTGCCAGCAGCGTCCCGGGACAGGGGGCTGGTGAGCAGTTCTTC,CASSVPGQGAGEQFF
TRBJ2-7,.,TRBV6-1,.,TGTGCCAGCCGGTCACTAGCATTCCGGTACGAGCAGTACTTC,CASRSLAFRYEQYF
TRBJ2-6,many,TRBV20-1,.,TGCAGTGCTAGGAACGGACAGAAACCATCTGGGGCCAACGTCCTGACTTTC,CSARNGQKPSGANVLTF
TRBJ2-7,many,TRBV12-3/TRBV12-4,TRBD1,TGTGCCAGCAGTTTAGTCACAACAGGGGGCAGGTACGAGCAGTACTTC,CASSLVTTGGRYEQYF
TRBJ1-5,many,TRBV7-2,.,TGTGCCAGCAGCTTAGACGGATATGGCAATCAGCCCCAGCATTTT,CASSLDGYGNQPQHF
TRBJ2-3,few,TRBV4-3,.,TGCGCCAGCAGCCAAGATTCAGTGGCGGATAGCACAGATACGCAGTATTTT,CASSQDSVADSTDTQYF
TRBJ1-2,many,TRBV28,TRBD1,TGTGCCAGCAGTCCCCCGGACAGGGGAATTCGCTACACCTTC,CASSPPDRGIRYTF
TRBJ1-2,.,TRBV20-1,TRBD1,TGCAGTGCGGGCCAGGGGGCTTCGCGGAGCGGCTACACCTTC,CSAGQGASRSGYTF
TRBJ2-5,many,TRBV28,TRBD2,TGTGCCAGCAGACTCGGACTAGCGGGAGGAGAGACCCAGTACTTC,CASRLGLAGGETQYF
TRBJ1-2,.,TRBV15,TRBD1,TGTGCCACCAGCAGATATGACAGGGCTGGCTACACCTTC,CATSRYDRAGYTF
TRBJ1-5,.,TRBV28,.,TGTGCCAGCAGTTTGTTGGTGGGGGATAGCAATCAGCCCCAGCATTTT,CASSLLVGDSNQPQHF
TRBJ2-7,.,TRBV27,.,TGTGCCAGCAGCAACAGGGATATCAGCGACGAGCAGTACTTC,CASSNRDISDEQYF